A single sample is the source of the 28 T cell receptor beta chains below, sequenced in a study of T cells after yellow fever vaccination. MiXCR, run by TCRdb on the 5' RACE reads, gives a single entry per CDR3 protein. The data hold hundreds of thousands of distinct CDR3 sequences, with approximately 12% observed a single time. This specimen was PBMCs, taken on the day of the yellow fever booster vaccination. The origin of the receptors is a man aged 25 to 40 who received the YFV17D yellow fever vaccine.

CDR3 in amino acids: CASSLSRTGWAPYEQYF. DNA of the CDR3: TGTGCCAGCAGCTTATCGCGAACGGGTTGGGCCCCTTACGAGCAGTACTTC. The gene calls are TRBV7-2 and TRBJ2-7; the D is unclear. The V and J ends lost 2 bases and 4 bases respectively, with 21 bases between them. CDR3 length equals 17 residues. From germline, CDR1 is SGHTA and CDR2 FQGNSA. Variable domain in full (rest from reference TRBV7-2 and TRBJ2-7): GAGVSQSPSNKVTEKGKDVELRCDPISGHTALYWYRQSLGQGLEFLIYFQGNSAPDKSGLPSDRFSAERTGGSVSTLTIQRTQQEDSAVYLCASSLSRTGWAPYEQYFGPGTRLTVT.

A few counts support this clonotype. The J gene is TRBJ1-1, the V gene TRBV10-3; no firm D call. Germline V gene data show CDR1 as ENHRY and CDR2 as SYGVKD. V was trimmed by 7 bases and J by 1 base, leaving 13 bases between them. CDR3 size: 14 residues. CDR3 residues: CAITYGGRNTEAFF. CDR3 nucleotide sequence: TGTGCCATCACCTACGGAGGTCGGAACACTGAAGCTTTCTTT.

The chain couples TRBV20-1 to TRBJ1-1; 7 bases align to TRBD1. Germline CDR1 reads DFQATT; CDR2 reads SNEGSKA (reference sequence). The J segment lost 11 bases and the V segment lost 1 base, leaving 13 bases of the junction unmatched. The CDR3 is made up of 14 amino acids. CDR3 loop: CSARGARQGQRAFF. The CDR3 DNA reads as TGCAGTGCTAGAGGGGCTCGACAGGGCCAAAGGGCTTTCTTT.

The chain employs TRBV20-1 and TRBJ2-3; no firm D call. Trimming removed 6 bases from V and 0 bases from J, with 7 bases in between. The CDR3 extends over 12 amino acids. Germline V gives CDR1 DFQATT, CDR2 SNEGSKA (reference sequence). The CDR3 DNA reads TGCAGTGCGGTGGGTAGCACAGATACGCAGTATTTT. This translates into CSAVGSTDTQYF.

This clonotype was recorded at least ten times. The V call is TRBV14, the J call TRBJ2-1, with unresolved D. CDR1 is SGHDN and CDR2 is FVKESK in the germline V gene. There are 11 residues in the CDR3. The V gene lost 4 bases and the J gene lost 9 bases, with 7 bases spanning the gap. CDR3 loop: CASSLGVEQFF. DNA for the CDR3: TGTGCCAGCAGCCTTGGGGTTGAGCAGTTCTTC.

This clonotype showed up just a few times. V and J are TRBV24-1 and TRBJ2-1; D remains ambiguous. Per germline, CDR1 KGHDR and CDR2 SFDVKD. There are 16 residues in the CDR3. The V gene lost 3 bases and the J gene lost 0 bases, with 11 bases spanning the gap. The CDR3 sequence is CATSDPDRSSYNEQFF. DNA of the CDR3: TGTGCCACCAGTGATCCCGACCGGAGCTCCTACAATGAGCAGTTCTTC.

At least ten counts were recorded for this clonotype. The V call is TRBV7-2, the J call TRBJ2-2, with 7 bases that match TRBD2. The CDR3 loop spans 15 amino acids. The trim removed 5 bases at V and 6 bases at J, leaving 9 bases unmatched. The V gene's germline CDR1 is SGHTA and CDR2 FQGNSA. In DNA, the CDR3 is TGTGCCAGCAGCCCCTATCTTCTAGCGGCCGGGGAGCTGTTTTTT. It encodes CASSPYLLAAGELFF.

Here the CDR3 DNA reads TGTGCCAGCAGTGAGGGGGCTCCCACAGATACGCAGTATTTT. This codes for CASSEGAPTDTQYF. The chain carries TRBV25-1 and TRBJ2-3, with a weak D call TRBD1 (6 bases). V lost 3 bases and J lost 2, with 9 bases in between. The CDR3 runs 14 residues. CDR1 MGHDK and CDR2 SYGVNS come from the germline V gene.

The gene calls are TRBV24-1 and TRBJ2-3; D is possibly TRBD1 (6 bases). The V gene lost 6 bases and the J gene lost 5 bases, with 17 bases spanning the gap. Germline values: CDR1 KGHDR, CDR2 SFDVKD. This CDR3 comprises 15 residues. CDR3 residues: CATSKGGTTGDTQYF. The CDR3 bases are TGTGCCACCAGTAAAGGGGGAACGACAGGAGATACGCAGTATTTT.

CDR3 sequence reads: CASSFGAGETQYF. The CDR3 DNA reads TGTGCCAGCAGCTTTGGGGCCGGAGAGACCCAGTACTTC. V is TRBV7-3 and J is TRBJ2-5; possibly TRBD1 for D (5 bases). The CDR3 spans 13 residues. Per the germline V gene, CDR1 is SGHTA and CDR2 is FQGTGA. V dropped 3 bases and J dropped 4 bases, with 9 bases sitting between them.

This clonotype was recorded many times. CDR3: CASSWGLAAEQFF. CDR3 bases: TGTGCCAGTAGTTGGGGGCTGGCGGCCGAGCAGTTCTTC. This chain uses TRBV19 with TRBJ2-1, with D perhaps matching TRBD1 (6 bases). The length of the CDR3 is 13 residues. Germline-derived CDR1 and CDR2 are LNHDA and SQIVND (reference sequence). V gave up 5 bases and J gave up 10 bases, with 15 bases separating them.

This chain links TRBV12-3 or TRBV12-4 with TRBJ1-1; 9 bases agree with TRBD1. The ends lost 3 bases at V and 2 bases at J; junction bases unmatched: 4. The CDR3 runs to 15 residues. The CDR3 loop is CASSLGTGSNTEAFF. DNA of the CDR3: TGTGCCAGCAGTTTGGGGACAGGGAGTAACACTGAAGCTTTCTTT.

The table lists this clonotype with a few counts. The chain joins TRBV10-2 to TRBJ2-7; D gene ambiguous. V lost 4 bases to trimming and J lost 0 bases, with 13 bases between them. The V gene's germline CDR1 is WSHSY and CDR2 SAAADI. The CDR3 length is 15 residues. The CDR3 nucleotides are TGCGCCAGCAGTGTTCATCTCCCCGGCTCCTACGAGCAGTACTTC. Translation: CASSVHLPGSYEQYF.

This clonotype was counted a few times. J is TRBJ2-2 and V is TRBV5-1, with D unclear. The CDR3 consists of 17 residues. Germline values: CDR1 SGHRS, CDR2 YFSETQ. V was clipped by 4 bases and J by 4 bases, with 20 bases between them. The CDR3 loop is CASSLAGGPWGTGELFF. CDR3 nucleotides: TGCGCCAGCAGCCTGGCAGGTGGCCCTTGGGGCACCGGGGAGCTGTTTTTT.

J is TRBJ2-4 and V is TRBV6-1; D uncertain. There are 15 residues in the CDR3. CDR1 is MNHNS, CDR2 SASEGT, per germline. V dropped 11 bases and J dropped 1 base, with 18 bases sitting between them. The CDR3 DNA reads TGTGCCGGAGCCGTCCGAGGTATCGCCAAAAACATTCAGTACTTC. This encodes CAGAVRGIAKNIQYF.

The CDR3: CASSEDTALYNEQFF. The CDR3 nucleotides are TGTGCCAGCAGCGAAGACACAGCCCTCTACAATGAGCAGTTCTTC. The gene calls are TRBV1 and TRBJ2-1; the listed D gene, TRBD2, was not tested against the DNA. TRBV1 is flagged as a pseudogene. The CDR3 consists of 15 residues.

The table lists this clonotype with a few counts. The V gene is TRBV29-1, the J gene TRBJ1-2; possible D gene TRBD1, 5 bases. The CDR3 spans 14 residues. Germline V lookup: CDR1 SQVTM, CDR2 ANQGSEA. V gave up 0 bases and J gave up 5 bases, with 13 bases separating them. Written as DNA, the CDR3 is TGCAGCGTTGAAGAGGGCGGGGCTTATTATGGCTACACCTTC. Protein product: CSVEEGGAYYGYTF.

This clonotype was recorded a few times. The CDR3 nucleotides read TGCGCCAGCAGCTCCACCGCGGGAGGGCCAACCAATGAGCAGTTCTTC. Its translation is CASSSTAGGPTNEQFF. The V and J genes are TRBV5-1 and TRBJ2-1, with 9 bases fitting TRBD2. The V gene's germline CDR1 is SGHRS and CDR2 YFSETQ. The length of the CDR3 is 16 residues. After removal of 3 bases from V and 6 bases from J, the junction contained 10 bases not matched to a gene.

The chain has TRBV30 and TRBJ1-2; D is unclear. V was pared by 0 bases and J by 9 bases, with 14 bases between. The CDR3 contains 13 residues. Per the germline V gene, CDR1 is GTSNPN and CDR2 is SVGIG (reference sequence). CDR3 bases: TGTGCCTGGAGTGTATTATTCTGGGAGCGCTACACCTTC. It codes for CAWSVLFWERYTF.

This clonotype was seen a handful of times. This chain links TRBV9 with TRBJ1-2; D might be TRBD1 (5 bases). This CDR3 region has 18 residues. Germline assignment: CDR1 SGDLS and CDR2 YYNGEE. V was clipped by 4 bases and J by 0 bases, with 22 bases between them. The CDR3 DNA reads TGTGCCAGCAGCACCTCCCCGGGGCAACAGGTAGCTAACTATGGCTACACCTTC. It specifies CASSTSPGQQVANYGYTF.

This chain links TRBV20-1 with TRBJ2-1; D may be TRBD2 (5 bases). The germline V gene encodes CDR1 DFQATT and CDR2 SNEGSKA (reference sequence). Trimming stripped 5 bases from V and 1 base from J, with 15 bases between. The CDR3 length is 15 residues. Here the CDR3 DNA reads TGCAGTGCTCAAGGACTGGACGCATCCTACAATGAGCAGTTCTTC. It translates to CSAQGLDASYNEQFF.

This chain joins TRBV29-1 and TRBJ2-7; D is tentatively TRBD1 or TRBD2 (5 bases each). Germline V gene lookup returns CDR1 SQVTM and CDR2 ANQGSEA. V was shortened by 0 bases and J by 4 bases, with 19 bases between the two germline ends. The CDR3 length is 16 residues. CDR3: CSVEDCAPGTGYEQYF. Written as DNA, the CDR3 is TGCAGCGTTGAAGATTGTGCCCCGGGGACGGGTTACGAGCAGTACTTC.

The chain has TRBV6-1 and TRBJ2-2; D is perhaps TRBD1 (6 bases). CDR1 and CDR2 from the germline V gene are MNHNS and SASEGT. This CDR3 has 16 amino acids. V gave up 6 bases and J gave up 4 bases, with 18 bases separating them. The CDR3, as DNA: TGTGCCAGCAGCCTTGTGGGGGCTAGTGTCACCGGGGAGCTGTTTTTT. Translating gives CASSLVGASVTGELFF.

This sequence joins TRBV4-3 and TRBJ2-1; 7 bases map to TRBD2. J lost 8 bases, V lost 1 base, and 11 bases had no gene match. The CDR3 has 16 residues. Germline CDR1 reads LGHNA; CDR2 reads YSLEER. The CDR3 bases are TGCGCCAGCAGCCAAGTAGGACTAGTCCTCCACGATGAGCAGTTCTTC. It encodes CASSQVGLVLHDEQFF.

The rearrangement links TRBV11-2 to TRBJ2-4; 12 bases fit TRBD2. V dropped 5 bases and J dropped 1; count of bases not matched to a gene: 9. The CDR3 is 18 residues long. CDR1 and CDR2 (germline): SGHAT, FQNNGV. CDR3 sequence: CASSTGLAGSVAKNIQYF. CDR3 nucleotides: TGTGCCAGCAGCACTGGACTAGCGGGATCTGTGGCCAAAAACATTCAGTACTTC.

The chain has TRBV5-4 and TRBJ2-6; TRBD2 is a possible D gene (5 bases). Germline lookup yields CDR1 SGHNT and CDR2 YYREEE (reference sequence). CDR3 size: 17 residues. V lost 0 bases and J lost 0, with 10 bases in between. The CDR3 here is CASSLGGGTSGANVLTF. The CDR3 DNA sequence: TGTGCCAGCAGCTTGGGAGGAGGAACCTCTGGGGCCAACGTCCTGACTTTC.

The gene calls are TRBV20-1 and TRBJ1-3; 8 positions agree with TRBD1. Germline assignment: CDR1 DFQATT and CDR2 SNEGSKA (reference sequence). The CDR3 totals 13 residues. J gave up 8 bases and V 6 bases, and 9 bases lay outside the gene matches. The CDR3 region is CSARSGGGDTIYF. The DNA of the CDR3 is TGCAGTGCCAGGTCAGGGGGCGGCGACACCATATATTTT.

This chain joins TRBV6-1 and TRBJ2-2; 9 bases fit TRBD2. This CDR3 has 17 amino acids. Looked up from germline, CDR1 is MNHNS and CDR2 is SASEGT. With 5 bases clipped from V and 6 bases from J, the junction kept 13 bases outside the gene matches. The CDR3 here is CASSPRPSGTRPGELFF. As DNA, the CDR3 is TGTGCCAGCAGTCCCCGACCTAGCGGGACGAGACCCGGGGAGCTGTTTTTT.